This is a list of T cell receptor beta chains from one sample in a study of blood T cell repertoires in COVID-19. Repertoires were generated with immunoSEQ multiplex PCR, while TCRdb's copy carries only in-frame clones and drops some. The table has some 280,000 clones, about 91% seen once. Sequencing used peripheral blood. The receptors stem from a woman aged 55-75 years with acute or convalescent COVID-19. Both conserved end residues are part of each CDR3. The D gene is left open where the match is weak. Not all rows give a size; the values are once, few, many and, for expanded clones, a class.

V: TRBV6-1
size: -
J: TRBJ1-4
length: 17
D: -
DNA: TGTGCCAGCAGTGAATGGGGCCCCCCAGGGGCTAATGAAAAACTGTTTTTT
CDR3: CASSEWGPPGANEKLFF

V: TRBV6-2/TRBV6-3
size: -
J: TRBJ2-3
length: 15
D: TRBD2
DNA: TGTGCCAGCAGTTTAGCGGGAGGGAACACAGATACGCAGTATTTT
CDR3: CASSLAGGNTDTQYF

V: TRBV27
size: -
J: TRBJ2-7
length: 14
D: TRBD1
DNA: TGTGCCAGCAGCCGGACAGGGGCCCCCTACGAGCAGTACTTC
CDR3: CASSRTGAPYEQYF

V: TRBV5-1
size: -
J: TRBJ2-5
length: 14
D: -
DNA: TGCGCCAGCAGCTTGGAACAGGGTAAAGAGACCCAGTACTTC
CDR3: CASSLEQGKETQYF

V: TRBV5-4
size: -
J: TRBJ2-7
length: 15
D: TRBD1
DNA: TGTGCCAGCAGAGCCGCCGGGACAGGGGAGGTCGAGCAGTACTTC
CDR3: CASRAAGTGEVEQYF

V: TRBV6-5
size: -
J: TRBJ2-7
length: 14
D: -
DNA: TGTGCCAGCAGCATCGGGGTTGCCTCCTACGAGCAGTACTTC
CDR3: CASSIGVASYEQYF

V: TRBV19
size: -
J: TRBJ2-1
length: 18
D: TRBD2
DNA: TGTGCCAGTAGTGTCCGGGTTACTAGCGGGGATTCCTACAATGAGCAGTTCTTC
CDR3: CASSVRVTSGDSYNEQFF

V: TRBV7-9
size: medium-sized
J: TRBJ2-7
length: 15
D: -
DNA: TGTGCCAGCAGCTTGACTCGGCAGGGGACCTACGAGCAGTACTTC
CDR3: CASSLTRQGTYEQYF

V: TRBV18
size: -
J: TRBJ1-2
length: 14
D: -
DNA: TGTGCCAGCTCCCTAGTAAGGAGTACTTATGGCTACACCTTC
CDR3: CASSLVRSTYGYTF

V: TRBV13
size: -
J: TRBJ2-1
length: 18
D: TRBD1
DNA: TGTGCCAGCAGCTTAGGTTCGACAGGGGGCCCCCTCGACAATGAGCAGTTCTTC
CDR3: CASSLGSTGGPLDNEQFF